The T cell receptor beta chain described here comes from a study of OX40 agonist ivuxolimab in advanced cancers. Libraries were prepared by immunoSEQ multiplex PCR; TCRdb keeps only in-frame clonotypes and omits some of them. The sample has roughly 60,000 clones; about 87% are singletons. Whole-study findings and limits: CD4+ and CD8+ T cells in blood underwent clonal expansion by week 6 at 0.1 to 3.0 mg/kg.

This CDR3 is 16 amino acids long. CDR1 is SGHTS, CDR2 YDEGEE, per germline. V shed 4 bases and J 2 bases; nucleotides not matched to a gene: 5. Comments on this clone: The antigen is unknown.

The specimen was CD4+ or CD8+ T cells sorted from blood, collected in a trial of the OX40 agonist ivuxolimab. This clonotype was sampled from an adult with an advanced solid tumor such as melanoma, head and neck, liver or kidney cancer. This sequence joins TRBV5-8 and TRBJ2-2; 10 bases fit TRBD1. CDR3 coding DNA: TGTGCCAGCAGCCCTGGGACAGGGGTAAACACCGGGGAGCTGTTTTTT. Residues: CASSPGTGVNTGELFF.